This T cell receptor (beta chain) was documented in a study of identifying expanded T cells in peripheral blood. Comments on this clone: Its antigen is unknown.

During the collection period, no donor immune events like infections were recorded. Germline CDR1 and CDR2: GTSNPN and SVGIG (reference sequence). This CDR3 is 15 amino acids long. Between the trimmed V and J ends, which lost 5 bases and 1 base, there was a span of 12 bases. Generated by immunoSEQ multiplex PCR, the TCRdb table keeps only in-frame clones and is missing some. This sample has fewer than 85,000 clones, with around 91% found just once. General observations from the study: Approximately 1.2 clones differed between technical replicates, versus around 15 and 19 over time. Clone count variance between roughly 2-week samples rose with total template count.

The sample comprised blood. The V call is TRBV30, the J call TRBJ1-6, with D possibly matching TRBD1 (5 bases). This TCR derives from a person between 18 and 69 years old in good health. CDR3 amino acids: CAWALKGSYNSPLHF. The CDR3 coding sequence is TGTGCCTGGGCATTAAAGGGGTCCTATAATTCACCCCTCCACTTT.